The rows below give T cell receptor beta chains drawn from one sample of a study of T cell responses to AZD1222 COVID-19 vaccine. Measured with immunoSEQ multiplex PCR; TCRdb has only the in-frame clones, and not every one. The repertoire holds more than 150,000 clones, 92% seen once, with 1% to 1.5% in the top ten. This specimen was peripheral blood, taken 28 days after the second AZD1222 dose. The origin of the receptors is an adult who received the AZD1222 COVID-19 vaccine. CDR3s include the opening cysteine and the closing phenylalanine or tryptophan. The order of the fields is clone size, D gene, V gene, J gene, CDR3 DNA, CDR3 protein. The D gene is left open where the match is weak. Not every row has a clone size; where given, it reads once, few, many or a size class.

>once|TRBD1|TRBV18|TRBJ1-6
TGTGCCAGCTCACCCGCCGAGTCGGGACAGGGAAATTCACCCCTCCACTTT
CASSPAESGQGNSPLHF
>.|.|TRBV6-1|TRBJ1-4
TGTGCCAGCAGTAAAGGTGATGTGACTGGGGCTGAAAAACTGTTTTTT
CASSKGDVTGAEKLFF
>.|.|TRBV10-3|TRBJ1-1
TGTGCCATCAGGGGGACAATCGGCACTGAAGCTTTCTTT
CAIRGTIGTEAFF
>.|TRBD2|TRBV2|TRBJ2-1
TGTGCCAGTGAGCGGGAGAGTTCTTACAATGAGCAGTTCTTC
CASERESSYNEQFF
>.|.|TRBV18|TRBJ2-1
TGTGCCAGCTCACCAGTGGATTATTACAATGAGCAGTTCTTC
CASSPVDYYNEQFF
>.|.|TRBV7-2|TRBJ1-2
TGTGCCAGCAGCCAATCGGACTCTGGTGACTATGGCTACACCTTC
CASSQSDSGDYGYTF
>.|.|TRBV27|TRBJ1-1
TGTGCCAGCAGTTTATCTATGAACACTGAAGCTTTCTTT
CASSLSMNTEAFF
>.|.|TRBV28|TRBJ1-5
TGTGCCGCAGCCCGGGGGGGAGCAAATAGCAATCAGCCCCAGCATTTT
CAAARGGANSNQPQHF
>.|.|TRBV5-4|TRBJ1-1
TGTGCCAGCAGTTTCAGAGGGGGTAGAAGGCCTGAAGCTTTCTTT
CASSFRGGRRPEAFF
>.|TRBD2|TRBV5-4|TRBJ2-1
TGTGCCAGCAGCTTGATTGTACTAGCGGGGGGCAATGAGCAGTTCTTC
CASSLIVLAGGNEQFF
>once|.|TRBV28|TRBJ2-2
TGTGCCAGCAGTAACACTAACACCGGGGAGCTGTTTTTT
CASSNTNTGELFF
>few|.|TRBV5-6|TRBJ2-3
TGTGCCAGCAGCGGATACACAGATACGCAGTATTTT
CASSGYTDTQYF
>.|.|TRBV5-1|TRBJ1-3
TGCGCCAGCAGCCCAGGGGAGGCCCATAGCTCTGGAAACACCATATATTTT
CASSPGEAHSSGNTIYF
>.|TRBD1|TRBV2|TRBJ1-5
TGTGCCAGCAGTAGACAGGGGCACAATCAGCCCCAGCATTTT
CASSRQGHNQPQHF
>.|.|TRBV6-1|TRBJ2-7
TGTGCCAGCAGTGAATTTCAGTCCTACGAGCAGTACTTC
CASSEFQSYEQYF
>.|TRBD1|TRBV2|TRBJ2-5
TGTGCCAGCATGAGGGGGACAGGGGGCGCAGGGGAGACCCAGTACTTC
CASMRGTGGAGETQYF
>.|.|TRBV4-1|TRBJ1-2
TGCGCCAGCAGCCAAAAGGGAACCCGGGGGCCTTATGGCTACACCTTC
CASSQKGTRGPYGYTF
>.|TRBD2|TRBV29-1|TRBJ2-1
TGCAGCGTTGAGTCTTTCGGCTCTAGCGGGGGGTCCTACAATGAGCAGTTCTTC
CSVESFGSSGGSYNEQFF
>.|.|TRBV28|TRBJ1-1
TGTGCCAGCAGTTTGCCGCGCACACGATTGAACACTGAAGCTTTCTTT
CASSLPRTRLNTEAFF
>.|TRBD1|TRBV5-6|TRBJ1-2
TGTGCCAGCAGCTCAACCTCGCCGGGACAGCACTATGGCTACACCTTC
CASSSTSPGQHYGYTF
>.|TRBD1|TRBV19|TRBJ1-2
TGTGCCACCGCGGGACAGGGGATGAAAGGCTACACCTTC
CATAGQGMKGYTF
>.|TRBD2|TRBV7-2|TRBJ2-7
TGTGCCAGCAGCTTAGATAGCGGGGCATCCTACGAGCAGTACTTC
CASSLDSGASYEQYF
>.|.|TRBV2|TRBJ1-2
TGTGCCAGCTTACGTGACAGTTCCTATGGCTACACCTTC
CASLRDSSYGYTF